This record looks at one TCR beta chain sequence and its context. The data derive from a study of blood T cell repertoires in COVID-19. At the level of the study: The cDNA or gDNA used as material had been derived from T cells, B-cell-depleted T cells, or PBMCs.

CDR3 length: 15 residues. V was trimmed by 4 bases and J by 4 bases, leaving 14 bases between them. The germline CDR1 and CDR2 sequences are LNHDA and SQIVND (reference sequence). In the authors' workflow: Amplification from reference gene primers served as the basis for estimated nucleated cell counts. This table comes from immunoSEQ multiplex PCR, and its TCRdb copy is limited to in-frame clones, with some not included. V and J calls and clone size are as listed in that table; D and trimming were resolved from the DNA. The profile shows about 150,000 clones, roughly 84% of them singletons. V gene TRBV19 combines with J gene TRBJ2-1; maybe TRBD2 (6 bases). The TCR comes from a human donor in a cohort sampled during active COVID-19. The sequenced sample was peripheral blood. CDR3 sequence (DNA): TGTGCCAGTAGTAAGATGGGGGGTAATTACAATGAGCAGTTCTTC. It codes for CASSKMGGNYNEQFF.